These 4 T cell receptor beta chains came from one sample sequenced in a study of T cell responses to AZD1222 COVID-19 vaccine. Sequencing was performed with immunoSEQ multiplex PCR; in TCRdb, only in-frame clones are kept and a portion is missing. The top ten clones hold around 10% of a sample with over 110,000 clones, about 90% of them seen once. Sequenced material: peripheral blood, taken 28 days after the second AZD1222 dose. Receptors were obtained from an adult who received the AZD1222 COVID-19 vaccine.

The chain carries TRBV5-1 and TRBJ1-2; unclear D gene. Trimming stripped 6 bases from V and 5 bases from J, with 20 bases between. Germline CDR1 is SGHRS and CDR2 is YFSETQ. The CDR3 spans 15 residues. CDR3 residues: CASTPEGIGVYGYTF. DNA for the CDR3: TGCGCCAGCACCCCAGAAGGAATTGGGGTTTATGGCTACACCTTC.

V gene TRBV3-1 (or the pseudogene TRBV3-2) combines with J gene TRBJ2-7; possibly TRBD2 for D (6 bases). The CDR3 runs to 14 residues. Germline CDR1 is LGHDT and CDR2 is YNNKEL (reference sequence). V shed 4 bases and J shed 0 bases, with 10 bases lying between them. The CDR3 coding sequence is TGTGCCAGCAGCCTCCGGGAGAGCTCCTACGAGCAGTACTTC. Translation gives CASSLRESSYEQYF.

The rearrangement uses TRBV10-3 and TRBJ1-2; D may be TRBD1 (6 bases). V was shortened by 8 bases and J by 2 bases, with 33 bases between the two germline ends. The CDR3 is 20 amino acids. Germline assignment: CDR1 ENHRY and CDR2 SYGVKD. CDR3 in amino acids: CAIHPTGFRDIFGLNYGYTF. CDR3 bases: TGTGCCATCCATCCGACCGGTTTCCGGGACATATTCGGACTCAACTATGGCTACACCTTC.

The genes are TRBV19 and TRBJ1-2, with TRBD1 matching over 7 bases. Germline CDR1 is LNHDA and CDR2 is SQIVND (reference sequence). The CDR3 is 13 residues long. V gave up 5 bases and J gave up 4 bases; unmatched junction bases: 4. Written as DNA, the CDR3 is TGTGCCAGTAGTGCCGGGACAGCCTATGGCTACACCTTC. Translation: CASSAGTAYGYTF.